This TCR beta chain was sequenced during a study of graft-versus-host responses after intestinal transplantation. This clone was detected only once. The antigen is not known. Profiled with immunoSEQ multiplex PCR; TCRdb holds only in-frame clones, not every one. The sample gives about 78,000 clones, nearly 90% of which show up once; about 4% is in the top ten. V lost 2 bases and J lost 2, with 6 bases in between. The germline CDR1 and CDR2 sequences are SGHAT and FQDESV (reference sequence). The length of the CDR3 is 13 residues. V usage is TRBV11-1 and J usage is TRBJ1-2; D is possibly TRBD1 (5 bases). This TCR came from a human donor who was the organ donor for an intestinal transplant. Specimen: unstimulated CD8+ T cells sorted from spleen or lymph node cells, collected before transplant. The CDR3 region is CASSLSGNYGYTF. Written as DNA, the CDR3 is TGTGCCAGCAGCTTATCAGGGAACTATGGCTACACCTTC.